This T cell receptor beta chain was identified during a study of Ad26.COV2.S vaccination and SARS-CoV-2 variants. Notes on the study in general: Quantification of TCR breadth and depth may have yielded underestimates of total T cell responses.

To note about this clone: Its matching antigen is unknown.

Treatment specified: some 20 received Ad26.COV2.S at low or high dose, single or two shots; about 5 received placebo; per-sample allocation not given. It was on day 63 after the first vaccine or placebo injection that samples were taken. An adult of 18-55 years in Boston served as donor. The assay was immunoSEQ multiplex PCR, and TCRdb's table has in-frame clones only and misses some. This table has 300,000 to 400,000 clones, around 86% appearing once. Looked up from germline, CDR1 is LNHDA and CDR2 is SQIVND (reference sequence). The CDR3 consists of 13 residues. V lost 3 bases, J lost 3 bases, and 9 bases lay in between.

Sequencing was performed on peripheral blood, taken in a trial of Ad26.COV2.S vaccine versus placebo. This receptor was identified in a person aged 18-65 years who received the Ad26.COV2.S COVID-19 vaccine or a placebo. This rearrangement joins TRBV19 to TRBJ2-7; D is unclear. The CDR3 coding sequence is TGTGCCAGTAGTATTCAAGTATTCTACGAGCAGTACTTC. It translates to CASSIQVFYEQYF.